The T cell receptor (beta chain) under discussion was sequenced for a study of response to subunit inactivated influenza vaccine. TCRdb reprocessed the RT-PCR reads with MiXCR, giving one entry per CDR3 protein. The sample yields 450,000 to 700,000 distinct CDR3 sequences, 14% seen once. General study results and limits: The study's authors posited that every seasonal influenza vaccination enlists few new T cells.

This clonotype was recorded at least ten times. Its antigen is not identified. The sample in question was PBMCs from blood, obtained 12 days after vaccination. The sequence derives from a man aged 45-65 years who received an inactivated influenza vaccine.

The CDR3 here is CASSETSGGYNEQFF. The DNA of the CDR3 is TGTGCCAGCAGCGAAACTAGCGGGGGGTACAATGAGCAGTTCTTC. This sequence joins TRBV9 and TRBJ2-1; 12 nucleotides match TRBD2. With V trimmed by 3 bases and J by 4 bases, 2 bases remained unmatched. Germline V gives CDR1 SGDLS, CDR2 YYNGEE. The CDR3 length is 15 residues.